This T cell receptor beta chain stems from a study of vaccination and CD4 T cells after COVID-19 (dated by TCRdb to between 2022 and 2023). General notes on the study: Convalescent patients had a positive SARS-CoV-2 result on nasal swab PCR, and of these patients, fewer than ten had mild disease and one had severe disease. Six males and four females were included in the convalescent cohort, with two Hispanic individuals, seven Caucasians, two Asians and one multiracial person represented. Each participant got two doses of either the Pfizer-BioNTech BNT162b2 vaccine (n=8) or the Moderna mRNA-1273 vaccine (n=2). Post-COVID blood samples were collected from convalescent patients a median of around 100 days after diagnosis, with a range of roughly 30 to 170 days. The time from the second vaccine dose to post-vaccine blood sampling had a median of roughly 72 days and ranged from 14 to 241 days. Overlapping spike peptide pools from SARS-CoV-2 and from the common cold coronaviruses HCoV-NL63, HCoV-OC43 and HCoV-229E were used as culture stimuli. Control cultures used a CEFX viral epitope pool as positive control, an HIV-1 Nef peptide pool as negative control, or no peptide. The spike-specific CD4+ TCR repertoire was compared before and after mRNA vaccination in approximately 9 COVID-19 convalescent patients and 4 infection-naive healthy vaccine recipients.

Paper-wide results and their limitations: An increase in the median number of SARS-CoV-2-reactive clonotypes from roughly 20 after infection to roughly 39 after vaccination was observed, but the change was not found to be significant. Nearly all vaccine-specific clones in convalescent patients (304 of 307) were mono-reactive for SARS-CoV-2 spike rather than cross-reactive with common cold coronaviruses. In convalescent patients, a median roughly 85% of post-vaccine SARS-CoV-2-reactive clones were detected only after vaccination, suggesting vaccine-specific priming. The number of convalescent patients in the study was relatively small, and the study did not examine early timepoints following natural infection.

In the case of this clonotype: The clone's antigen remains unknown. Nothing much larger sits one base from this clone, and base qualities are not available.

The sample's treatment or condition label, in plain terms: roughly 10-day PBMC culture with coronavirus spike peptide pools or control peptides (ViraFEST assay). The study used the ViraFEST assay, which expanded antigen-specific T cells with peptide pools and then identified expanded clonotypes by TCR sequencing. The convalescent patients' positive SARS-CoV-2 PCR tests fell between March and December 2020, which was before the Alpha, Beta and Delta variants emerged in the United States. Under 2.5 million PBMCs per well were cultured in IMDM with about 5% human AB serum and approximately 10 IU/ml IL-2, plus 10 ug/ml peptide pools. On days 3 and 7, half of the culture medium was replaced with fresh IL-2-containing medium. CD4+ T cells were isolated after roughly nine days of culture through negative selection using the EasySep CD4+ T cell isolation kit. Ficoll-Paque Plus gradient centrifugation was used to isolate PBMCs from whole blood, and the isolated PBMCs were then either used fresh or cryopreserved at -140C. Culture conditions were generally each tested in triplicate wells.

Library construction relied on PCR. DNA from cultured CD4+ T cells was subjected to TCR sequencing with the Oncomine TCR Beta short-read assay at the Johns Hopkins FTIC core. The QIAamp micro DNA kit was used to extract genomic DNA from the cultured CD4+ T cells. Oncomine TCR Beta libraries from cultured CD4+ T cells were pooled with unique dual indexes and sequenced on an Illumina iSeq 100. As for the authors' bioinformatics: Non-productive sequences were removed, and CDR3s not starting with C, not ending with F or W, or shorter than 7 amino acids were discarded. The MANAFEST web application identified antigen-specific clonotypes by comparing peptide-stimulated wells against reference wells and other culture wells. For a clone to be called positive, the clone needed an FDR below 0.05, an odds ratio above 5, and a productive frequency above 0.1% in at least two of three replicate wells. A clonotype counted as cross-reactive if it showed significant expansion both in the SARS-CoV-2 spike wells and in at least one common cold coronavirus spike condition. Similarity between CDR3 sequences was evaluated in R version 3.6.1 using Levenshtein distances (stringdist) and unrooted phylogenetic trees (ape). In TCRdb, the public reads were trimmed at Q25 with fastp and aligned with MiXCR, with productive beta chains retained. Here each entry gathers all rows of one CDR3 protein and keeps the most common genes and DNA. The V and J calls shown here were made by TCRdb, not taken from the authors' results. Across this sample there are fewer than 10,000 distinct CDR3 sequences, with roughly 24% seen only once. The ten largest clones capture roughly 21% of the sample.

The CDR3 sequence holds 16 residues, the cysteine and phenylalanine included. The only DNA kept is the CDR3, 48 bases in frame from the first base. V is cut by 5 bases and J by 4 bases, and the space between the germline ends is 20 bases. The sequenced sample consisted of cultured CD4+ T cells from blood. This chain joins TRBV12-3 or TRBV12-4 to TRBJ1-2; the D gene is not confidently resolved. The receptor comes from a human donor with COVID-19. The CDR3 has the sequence CASSPAIGIVGYGYTF. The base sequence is TGTGCCAGCAGTCCCGCGATCGGAATTGTCGGCTATGGCTACACCTTC.